The TCR beta chain described here comes from a study of cytomegalovirus exposure and HLA in healthy donors. Overall study findings and caveats: A later analysis linked a missense variant in DCLRE1C to the trimming of TCR beta V and J genes. Presence/absence analysis assumed near-uniform sequencing depth across donors.

Trimming removed 8 bases from V and 1 base from J, with 18 bases in between. The CDR3 is 16 amino acids. Looked up from germline, CDR1 is SGHTA and CDR2 is FQGNSA. Concerning this clone: Its antigen remains unidentified.

Vbeta (60) and Jbeta (13) primers were used in the PCR. Sequencing used immunoSEQ multiplex PCR; TCRdb keeps in-frame clones, though not all of them. Found here are 35,000 to 45,000 clones; the top ten clones hold roughly 8%. The chain combines TRBV7-2 with TRBJ1-3, with D maybe TRBD1 (6 bases). Sequencing was performed on PBMCs. This TCR was recovered from a male donor in good health and CMV-seronegative. CDR3 DNA: TGTGCCAGCCAACTACACAGGGACCGATCTGGAAACACCATATATTTT. This encodes CASQLHRDRSGNTIYF.